This is a list of T cell receptor beta chains from one sample in a study of T cell repertoires in cytomegalovirus infection. TCRdb reprocessed the reads via MiXCR and lists one record per CDR3 protein. The data hold 680,000 or so distinct CDR3 sequences, with roughly a third observed a single time. The sample consisted of PBMCs. The source of these receptors is a human donor in good health (CMV status not recorded). Some clones in this sample may be carry-over from other donors' samples. Each CDR3 is given with its conserved first and last residue. Fields, in order: CDR3 protein, V gene, clone size, J gene. Rows may omit the clone size; those that give it use once, few, many or a size class.

CDR3: CASSQTDRGRPGELFF
V: TRBV7-6
size: few
J: TRBJ2-2

CDR3: CASSESAGGSQPQHF
V: TRBV3-1
size: few
J: TRBJ1-5

CDR3: CASSLGGGAGTQYF
V: TRBV12-3/TRBV12-4
size: -
J: TRBJ2-3

CDR3: CASRPNFDREDQPQHF
V: TRBV2
size: few
J: TRBJ1-5

CDR3: CASSPGTGATYGYTF
V: TRBV7-8
size: many
J: TRBJ1-2

CDR3: CASSLRWASYEQYF
V: TRBV6-2/TRBV6-3
size: -
J: TRBJ2-7

CDR3: CASSPFRPGGAFYNEQFF
V: TRBV14
size: -
J: TRBJ2-1

CDR3: CASSPGQPASNYGYTF
V: TRBV7-4
size: once
J: TRBJ1-2

CDR3: CASSPSTRASLRLGAFF
V: TRBV6-5
size: few
J: TRBJ1-1

CDR3: CASSSGDREGSEGYTF
V: TRBV12-3/TRBV12-4
size: few
J: TRBJ1-2

CDR3: CSVAKGGGTEAFF
V: TRBV29-1
size: -
J: TRBJ1-1

CDR3: CASSLRGGNTGELFF
V: TRBV7-3
size: many
J: TRBJ2-2

CDR3: CASSISTLRTVSGNTIYF
V: TRBV19
size: -
J: TRBJ1-3

CDR3: CASSSIAGGPREQYF
V: TRBV28
size: few
J: TRBJ2-7

CDR3: CASSLRQRETQYF
V: TRBV28
size: -
J: TRBJ2-5

CDR3: CASSGGTGGEKLFF
V: TRBV6-1
size: -
J: TRBJ1-4

CDR3: CVSQRDTQNEQFF
V: TRBV5-5
size: -
J: TRBJ2-1

CDR3: CASSSRLNTEAFF
V: TRBV7-6
size: many
J: TRBJ1-1

CDR3: CASRSGSYEQYF
V: TRBV27
size: many
J: TRBJ2-7

CDR3: CASRAGTGAYNEQFF
V: TRBV28
size: -
J: TRBJ2-1

CDR3: CSVVGGRLNTEAFF
V: TRBV29-1
size: -
J: TRBJ1-1

CDR3: CASSQAARVNPYEQYF
V: TRBV4-2
size: -
J: TRBJ2-7

CDR3: CASSPRGQGKGSIQYF
V: TRBV7-9
size: few
J: TRBJ2-4

CDR3: CASSLWGRAKANYGYTF
V: TRBV27
size: -
J: TRBJ1-2

CDR3: CASTRTSGSYNEQFF
V: TRBV6-5
size: few
J: TRBJ2-1

CDR3: CASSPGGDGYEQYF
V: TRBV7-6
size: -
J: TRBJ2-7

CDR3: CASSVPGQGRTEAFF
V: TRBV6-5
size: -
J: TRBJ1-1

CDR3: CSATQGSIEQYF
V: TRBV20-1
size: -
J: TRBJ2-7

CDR3: CASSPFTGGESTEAFF
V: TRBV28
size: -
J: TRBJ1-1

CDR3: CASTRGSTGEQYF
V: TRBV28
size: -
J: TRBJ2-7

CDR3: CATSDLAGAVNEQFF
V: TRBV24-1
size: -
J: TRBJ2-1

CDR3: CASRPNYQDGGNTEAFF
V: TRBV28
size: few
J: TRBJ1-1

CDR3: CASSEATGFPNTEAFF
V: TRBV6-1
size: -
J: TRBJ1-1

CDR3: CASSPRTGGQKTQYF
V: TRBV5-4
size: few
J: TRBJ2-5

CDR3: CASTPPRQSYEQYF
V: TRBV28
size: -
J: TRBJ2-7

CDR3: CASSPVRTNTGELFF
V: TRBV6-8
size: -
J: TRBJ2-2

CDR3: CASSIDSGNQPQHF
V: TRBV19
size: -
J: TRBJ1-5

CDR3: CASSQGGSIHSYEQYF
V: TRBV7-9
size: -
J: TRBJ2-7

CDR3: CASSSPSGTGGTEAFF
V: TRBV6-5
size: few
J: TRBJ1-1

CDR3: CSARVEGSSYNSPLHF
V: TRBV20-1
size: -
J: TRBJ1-6

CDR3: CASSERGLDEQYF
V: TRBV25-1
size: -
J: TRBJ2-7

CDR3: CASSPRADTEAFF
V: TRBV18
size: few
J: TRBJ1-1

CDR3: CGEGRENQPQHF
V: TRBV28
size: few
J: TRBJ1-5

CDR3: CSARAQTGAGANVLTF
V: TRBV20-1
size: -
J: TRBJ2-6

CDR3: CASSLRGGGGADNEQFF
V: TRBV12-3/TRBV12-4
size: -
J: TRBJ2-1